A single sample gave rise to the 23 T cell receptor beta chains below, sequenced in a study of cytomegalovirus exposure and HLA in healthy donors. With 60 Vbeta and 13 Jbeta primers, the PCR was carried out. This table comes from immunoSEQ multiplex PCR, and its TCRdb copy is limited to in-frame clones, with some not included. The table has 250,000 to 350,000 clones, 80% to 90% seen once. The source material was PBMCs. These TCRs come from a man aged 40-55 years in good health and CMV-seropositive.

The gene calls are TRBV2 and TRBJ2-7; D is ambiguous. This CDR3 is built from 13 residues. CDR1 and CDR2 (germline): SNHLY, FYNNEI. Deletions cut 7 bases from V and 7 bases from J, with 17 bases between. The CDR3 nucleotides are TGTGCCAGCACTACGGTTACAGCACGTGAGCAGTACTTC. This codes for CASTTVTAREQYF. Complete variable domain (other parts from reference TRBV2 and TRBJ2-7): EPEVTQTPSHQVTQMGQEVILRCVPISNHLYFYWYRQILGQKVEFLVSFYNNEISEKSEIFDDQFSVERPDGSNFTLKIRSTKLEDSAMYFCASTTVTAREQYFGPGTRLTVT.

The J gene is TRBJ2-3, the V gene TRBV6-5; D possibly corresponds to TRBD2 (6 bases). The CDR3 length is 15 residues. The germline V gene encodes CDR1 MNHEY and CDR2 SVGAGI. Trimming shortened V by 7 bases and J by 7 bases, and 21 bases separated the two germline ends. CDR3 DNA: TGTGCCAGCACACAGTGGCGGAGGGGAAGCAATACGCAGTATTTT. Encoded protein: CASTQWRRGSNTQYF.

This chain uses TRBV11-2 with TRBJ2-1; TRBD2 matches at 14 bases. Germline CDR1 SGHAT, CDR2 FQNNGV. J gave up 9 bases and V 5 bases, and 6 bases lay outside the gene matches. This CDR3 has 15 residues. The CDR3: CASSERLAGGPEQFF. Written as DNA, the CDR3 is TGTGCCAGCAGCGAACGACTAGCGGGAGGGCCTGAGCAGTTCTTC.

This clone was counted between two and nine times. The V call is TRBV4-1, the J call TRBJ2-1, with D uncertain. The CDR3 spans 16 residues. The V gene's germline CDR1 is MGHRA and CDR2 YSYEKL. The V end was cut by 1 base, the J end by 0 bases, with 10 bases between. CDR3 amino acids: CASSQGAESSYNEQFF. The CDR3 DNA sequence: TGCGCCAGCAGCCAAGGAGCCGAGAGCTCCTACAATGAGCAGTTCTTC.

The chain uses TRBV28 and TRBJ2-4, with TRBD2 matching 11 bases. J was trimmed by 9 bases and V by 6 bases; bases with no gene match: 7. The CDR3 contains 14 residues. Germline CDR1 is MDHEN and CDR2 is SYDVKM. CDR3 loop: CASRLAGVSGIQYF. The DNA of the CDR3 is TGTGCCAGCAGACTAGCGGGAGTGTCGGGCATTCAGTACTTC. Variable domain in full (rest from reference TRBV28 and TRBJ2-4): DVKVTQSSRYLVKRTGEKVFLECVQDMDHENMFWYRQDPGLGLRLIYFSYDVKMKEKGDIPEGYSVSREKKERFSLILESASTNQTSMYLCASRLAGVSGIQYFGAGTRLSVL.

J is TRBJ1-3 and V is TRBV6-1; D ambiguous. Trimming pared 8 bases from V and 6 bases from J, leaving 5 bases between. The CDR3 totals 10 residues. Germline CDR1 MNHNS, CDR2 SASEGT. The CDR3: CASAENTIYF. CDR3 DNA: TGTGCCAGCGCGGAAAACACCATATATTTT.

The chain combines TRBV7-6 with TRBJ2-7; weak D call: TRBD1 (5 bases). This CDR3 region has 15 residues. V was cut by 4 bases and J by 3 bases, with 16 bases left in between. The germline V gene has CDR1 SGHVS and CDR2 FNYEAQ. DNA for the CDR3: TGTGCCAGCAGCTCCAGGGTGGGTCCTATCTACGAGCAGTACTTC. Translation: CASSSRVGPIYEQYF.

This chain connects TRBV7-3 to TRBJ1-1; 7 bases are shared with TRBD1. V dropped 2 bases and J dropped 5; count of bases not matched to a gene: 8. Germline values: CDR1 SGHTA, CDR2 FQGTGA. The CDR3 length is 15 residues. CDR3 residues: CASSLSTGWRTEAFF. As DNA, the CDR3 is TGTGCCAGCAGCTTATCGACAGGGTGGAGGACTGAAGCTTTCTTT.

The chain joins TRBV6-6 to TRBJ1-5; TRBD1 is a possible D gene (6 bases). In germline, CDR1 is MNHNY, CDR2 SVGAGI (reference sequence). The CDR3 runs 15 residues. V lost 2 bases to trimming and J lost 1 base, with 9 bases between them. The CDR3 DNA sequence: TGTGCCAGCAGTTACGGACAGTGGAGCAATCAGCCCCAGCATTTT. It translates to CASSYGQWSNQPQHF.

The chain couples TRBV7-8 to TRBJ2-1, with 8 positions matching TRBD2. CDR1 is SGHVS and CDR2 is FQNEAQ in the germline V gene. J was trimmed by 0 bases and V by 0 bases; bases with no gene match: 1. The CDR3 loop spans 16 amino acids. CDR3 sequence: CASSLALAGSYNEQFF. In DNA, the CDR3 is TGTGCCAGCAGCTTAGCGCTAGCGGGCTCCTACAATGAGCAGTTCTTC. The full variable domain, its missing parts supplied by reference TRBV7-8 and TRBJ2-1, is GAGVSQSPRYKVAKRGQDVALRCDPISGHVSLFWYQQALGQGPEFLTYFQNEAQLDKSGLPSDRFFAERPEGSVSTLKIQRTQQEDSAVYLCASSLALAGSYNEQFFGPGTRLTVL.

J is TRBJ1-1 and V is TRBV29-1; no clear D gene. V dropped 3 bases and J dropped 1 base, with 9 bases sitting between them. This CDR3 comprises 13 residues. Germline V lookup: CDR1 SQVTM, CDR2 ANQGSEA. The CDR3 loop reads CSVEGSPNTEAFF. For the CDR3, the DNA is TGCAGCGTTGAGGGCAGCCCGAACACTGAAGCTTTCTTT. Full variable domain (missing parts from reference TRBV29-1 and TRBJ1-1): SAVISQKPSRDICQRGTSLTIQCQVDSQVTMMFWYRQQPGQSLTLIATANQGSEATYESGFVIDKFPISRPNLTFSTLTVSNMSPEDSSIYLCSVEGSPNTEAFFGQGTRLTVV.

Remarks on this clone: This sample includes further DNA sequences coding for the same CDR3. The genes are TRBV10-1 and TRBJ2-3; 10 nucleotides line up with TRBD2. This CDR3 has 15 residues. Germline loops: CDR1 WNHNN, CDR2 SYGVQD (reference sequence). J lost 2 bases, V lost 4 bases, and 3 bases had no gene match. The CDR3 sequence is CASSGTSGTTDTQYF. The CDR3 DNA is TGCGCCAGCAGTGGCACTAGCGGGACCACAGATACGCAGTATTTT.

About this clone itself: Mismatch with germline at one junction end may stem from a read error. The rearrangement links TRBV7-9 to TRBJ2-7; D remains unclear. CDR3 length: 12 amino acids. Germline V CDR1 and CDR2: SEHNR, FQNEAQ (reference sequence). The CDR3 nucleotides read TGTGCCAGCAGCTTAGTGTACCCAAGCCAACACTTC. It is translated as CASSLVYPSQHF.

This chain connects TRBV4-1 to TRBJ2-3; 10 bases align to TRBD2. The V gene's germline CDR1 is MGHRA and CDR2 YSYEKL. CDR3 length equals 16 residues. J gave up 5 bases and V 4 bases, and 9 bases lay outside the gene matches. The CDR3 DNA reads as TGCGCCAGCAGCCTAGCGGGAGGCCTCGGGGGAGATACGCAGTATTTT. Translating it yields CASSLAGGLGGDTQYF.

The chain employs TRBV27 and TRBJ2-7; perhaps TRBD2 as D (6 bases). Germline V lookup: CDR1 MNHEY, CDR2 SMNVEV (reference sequence). The V gene lost 1 base and the J gene lost 2 bases, with 12 bases spanning the gap. CDR3 length: 15 amino acids. The chain's CDR3 is CASSLLRESPYEQYF. The CDR3 nucleotides read TGTGCCAGCAGTTTATTACGGGAGAGCCCCTACGAGCAGTACTTC.

The table lists this clone with a few counts. The chain has TRBV4-1 and TRBJ1-4; D might be TRBD1 (6 bases). The CDR3 has 14 amino acids. Germline CDR1 and CDR2: MGHRA and YSYEKL. V was clipped by 2 bases and J by 7 bases, with 11 bases between them. DNA for the CDR3: TGCGCCAGCAGCCAATGGGGGCTCAGTGAAAAACTGTTTTTT. Protein product: CASSQWGLSEKLFF.

Details on this clone: An end of the junction does not agree with germline; a read error may underlie this. The genes are TRBV7-9 and TRBJ1-1; TRBD1 agrees at 10 bases. CDR1 is SEHNR, CDR2 FQNEAQ, per germline (reference sequence). The CDR3 spans 12 residues. The DNA for the CDR3 is TGTTCCAGCAGGGGGACAGGGGCTGAAGCTTTCTTT. Translation: CSSRGTGAEAFF.

The chain is built from TRBV7-3 and TRBJ2-2, with D hard to call. CDR3 length: 11 residues. V was pared by 5 bases and J by 7 bases, with 5 bases between. Germline V lookup: CDR1 SGHTA, CDR2 FQGTGA. CDR3 coding DNA: TGTGCCAGCAGCCCGGGCGGGGAGCTGTTTTTT. It codes for CASSPGGELFF.

The chain is built from TRBV7-6 and TRBJ2-7; 15 bases align to TRBD2. This CDR3 region has 20 residues. CDR1 SGHVS and CDR2 FNYEAQ come from the germline V gene. J was trimmed by 2 bases and V by 5 bases; bases with no gene match: 16. The CDR3 coding sequence is TGTGCCAGCAGCCCCACGTCGGGACTAGCGGGAGGTGTGACACCCTACGAGCAGTACTTC. The encoded protein is CASSPTSGLAGGVTPYEQYF.

This rearrangement joins TRBV28 to TRBJ2-2; tentative D call: TRBD1 (6 bases). Trimming stripped 2 bases from V and 5 bases from J, with 30 bases between. The CDR3 runs to 21 residues. Germline V gives CDR1 MDHEN, CDR2 SYDVKM. CDR3 nucleotide sequence: TGTGCCAGCAGTTTACCCCCCGGGCCAGGGGAGATGGTAGCGAGGACCGGGGAGCTGTTTTTT. Amino acids: CASSLPPGPGEMVARTGELFF. Combining the CDR3 with reference TRBV28 and TRBJ2-2 gives the whole variable domain DVKVTQSSRYLVKRTGEKVFLECVQDMDHENMFWYRQDPGLGLRLIYFSYDVKMKEKGDIPEGYSVSREKKERFSLILESASTNQTSMYLCASSLPPGPGEMVARTGELFFGEGSRLTVL.

The chain is built from TRBV15 and TRBJ2-5; TRBD1 aligns across 9 bases. The DNA end is a closer match to TRBJ2-7, so the J assignment may be wrong. From germline, CDR1 is LNHNV and CDR2 YYDKDF (reference sequence). The CDR3 loop spans 15 amino acids. CDR3 sequence (DNA): TGTGCCACCAGCAGAGAAAGGACAGGGGACTACGAGCAGTACTTC. It encodes CATSRERTGDYEQYF.

This chain's CDR3 is CASSLNSRGGSGGNQPQHF. CDR3 sequence (DNA): TGTGCCAGCAGTTTAAATAGCAGGGGGGGGTCGGGGGGGAATCAGCCCCAGCATTTT. The chain uses TRBV28 and TRBJ1-5; 7 positions match TRBD1. The germline CDR1 and CDR2 sequences are MDHEN and SYDVKM. The CDR3 is 19 amino acids. Trimming cost V 2 bases and J 4 bases; bases outside gene matches: 17.

V gene TRBV4-3 combines with J gene TRBJ1-1; D gene unclear. CDR1 and CDR2 from the germline V gene are LGHNA and YSLEER. Deletions cut 1 base from V and 8 bases from J, with 11 bases between. The CDR3 runs to 13 residues. The CDR3 DNA reads as TGCGCCAGCAGCCAAGGGACTGGGATCGAAGCTTTCTTT. Amino acids: CASSQGTGIEAFF.